The 26 T cell receptor beta chains reported below all come from one sample, sequenced in a study of T-cell memory formation after mild COVID-19. TCRdb independently ran MiXCR on the 5' RACE reads; one entry per CDR3 protein. The sample contains around 320,000 distinct CDR3 sequences, approximately 27% of which appear only once. Sequencing was performed on PBMCs or a T cell subset sorted from them (not recorded which). These receptor sequences come from an adult woman who had mild COVID-19 (a few samples of this study predate the infection). Cell type and time point are not known.

This clonotype was counted ten times or more. The V and J genes are TRBV5-1 and TRBJ2-1; D is possibly TRBD1 or TRBD2 (6 bases each). The CDR3 length is 14 residues. V gave up 2 bases and J gave up 6 bases, with 12 bases separating them. Germline V CDR1 and CDR2: SGHRS, YFSETQ. The CDR3 DNA sequence: TGCGCCAGCAGCTTCCTACAGGGAGGCAATGAGCAGTTCTTC. Translated, it gives CASSFLQGGNEQFF.

The V and J genes are TRBV24-1 and TRBJ1-5, with a possible D match to TRBD1 (5 bases). V was clipped by 9 bases and J by 6 bases, with 11 bases between them. The CDR3 sequence is 12 residues long. Per the germline V gene, CDR1 is KGHDR and CDR2 is SFDVKD. CDR3: CATQGAGQPQHF. The CDR3 coding sequence is TGTGCCACCCAGGGCGCAGGTCAGCCCCAGCATTTT.

This chain uses TRBV24-1 with TRBJ1-5; D uncertain. Trimming shortened V by 1 base and J by 5 bases, and 5 bases separated the two germline ends. CDR1 KGHDR and CDR2 SFDVKD come from the germline V gene. The CDR3 spans 13 residues. CDR3 DNA: TGTGCCACCAGTGATTTTGGGGATCAGCCCCAGCATTTT. Amino acid sequence: CATSDFGDQPQHF.

This clonotype was observed a handful of times. The chain joins TRBV19 to TRBJ1-1; TRBD1 agrees at 9 bases. Trimming removed 9 bases from V and 4 bases from J; junction bases left unmatched: 6. CDR1 is LNHDA, CDR2 SQIVND, per germline (reference sequence). The CDR3 totals 13 residues. CDR3 loop: CASFATGGTEAFF. CDR3 DNA: TGTGCCAGCTTCGCGACAGGGGGCACTGAAGCTTTCTTT.

This clonotype was seen only a few times. The gene calls are TRBV19 and TRBJ1-6, with 8 nucleotides matching TRBD1. CDR3 size: 16 residues. The V and J ends lost 5 bases and 7 bases, in that order; junction bases with no gene match: 10. The germline gives CDR1 LNHDA, CDR2 SQIVND (reference sequence). DNA of the CDR3: TGTGCCAGTAGTCCTCGGACAGGGCTAATGAATTCACCCCTCCACTTT. This codes for CASSPRTGLMNSPLHF. Full variable domain (rest looked up from reference TRBV19 and TRBJ1-6): DGGITQSPKYLFRKEGQNVTLSCEQNLNHDAMYWYRQDPGQGLRLIYYSQIVNDFQKGDIAEGYSVSREKKESFPLTVTSAQKNPTAFYLCASSPRTGLMNSPLHFGNGTRLTVT.

The sample holds a few counts of this clonotype. The V call is TRBV29-1, the J call TRBJ1-2; D remains unclear. Trimming shortened V by 4 bases and J by 3 bases, and 9 bases separated the two germline ends. In germline, CDR1 is SQVTM, CDR2 ANQGSEA. CDR3 length: 12 residues. CDR3 coding DNA: TGCAGCGTTGGATGGCAGGACTATGGCTACACCTTC. Amino acid sequence: CSVGWQDYGYTF.

The V and J genes are TRBV29-1 and TRBJ1-1, with TRBD1 matching 7 bases. In germline, CDR1 is SQVTM, CDR2 ANQGSEA. V was pared by 7 bases and J by 1 base, with 6 bases of the junction left unmatched. This CDR3 is built from 13 residues. CDR3 loop: CSGRQGPNTEAFF. CDR3 DNA sequence: TGCAGCGGTCGACAGGGACCGAACACTGAAGCTTTCTTT.

The chain carries TRBV12-3 or TRBV12-4 and TRBJ2-2, with 14 bases lining up with TRBD2. This CDR3 is built from 18 residues. The V segment lost 5 bases and the J segment 7 bases; nucleotides outside the gene matches: 12. The CDR3 DNA is TGTGCCAGCAGTCCCCCTTTGACTAGCGGGGGGGTTGGCGGGGAGCTGTTTTTT. This gives the protein CASSPPLTSGGVGGELFF.

The gene calls are TRBV10-2 and TRBJ1-1, with D maybe TRBD1 (5 bases). The germline CDR1 and CDR2 sequences are WSHSY and SAAADI. The CDR3 has 13 residues. V was cut by 6 bases and J by 0 bases, with 8 bases left in between. DNA of the CDR3: TGCGCCAGCAGACAGGCGCTGAACACTGAAGCTTTCTTT. Residues: CASRQALNTEAFF.

This sequence joins TRBV12-3 or TRBV12-4 and TRBJ2-1; TRBD1 might be the D (8 bases). The V gene lost 5 bases and the J gene lost 2 bases, with 13 bases spanning the gap. CDR3 length: 15 residues. The chain's CDR3 is CASSRTGRAYNEQFF. DNA for the CDR3: TGTGCCAGCAGTAGGACAGGGAGGGCCTACAATGAGCAGTTCTTC.

The rearrangement joins TRBV7-2 to TRBJ2-3; 8 positions agree with TRBD2. Trimming cost V 1 base and J 0 bases; bases outside gene matches: 6. The CDR3 is 17 residues long. CDR1 SGHTA and CDR2 FQGNSA come from the germline V gene. The CDR3 DNA reads as TGTGCCAGCAGCTTAGTGTCTAGCGGGCAAAGCACAGATACGCAGTATTTT. Translating gives CASSLVSSGQSTDTQYF. The variable domain in full, with the rest retrieved from reference TRBV7-2 and TRBJ2-3, is GAGVSQSPSNKVTEKGKDVELRCDPISGHTALYWYRQSLGQGLEFLIYFQGNSAPDKSGLPSDRFSAERTGGSVSTLTIQRTQQEDSAVYLCASSLVSSGQSTDTQYFGPGTRLTVL.

The table lists this clonotype with a few counts. The chain has TRBV29-1 and TRBJ1-2, with D tentatively TRBD1 (6 bases). This CDR3 spans 11 amino acids. Germline V gives CDR1 SQVTM, CDR2 ANQGSEA. Trimming cost V 5 bases and J 6 bases, with 10 bases left between them. The CDR3 bases are TGCAGCGTTACTGCAGGGGATGGCTACACCTTC. This translates into CSVTAGDGYTF.

The V and J genes are TRBV12-3 or TRBV12-4 and TRBJ1-2, with D perhaps matching TRBD1 (6 bases). This CDR3 is built from 14 residues. The V end was cut by 1 base, the J end by 4 bases, with 10 bases between. The CDR3 DNA follows: TGTGCCAGCAGTTTAGGGACAGCGCTCTATGGCTACACCTTC. Protein: CASSLGTALYGYTF.

The V gene is TRBV20-1, the J gene TRBJ2-2; a possible D gene is TRBD1 (6 bases). Per the germline V gene, CDR1 is DFQATT and CDR2 is SNEGSKA (reference sequence). V was pared by 0 bases and J by 7 bases, with 15 bases between. The CDR3 is made up of 15 amino acids. CDR3 nucleotides: TGCAGTGCTAGAGATTTCAGGGGAAGGATCGGGGAGCTGTTTTTT. This codes for CSARDFRGRIGELFF.

The rearrangement links TRBV12-3 or TRBV12-4 to TRBJ2-2; the match to TRBD1 covers 8 bases. CDR3 length: 15 amino acids. Trimming at V came to 6 bases and at J to 4 bases, leaving 7 bases not matched to a gene. The CDR3: CASSPGTGTTGELFF. CDR3 DNA: TGTGCCAGCAGCCCCGGGACAGGTACCACCGGGGAGCTGTTTTTT.

V is TRBV5-1 and J is TRBJ2-2; TRBD1 might be the D (6 bases). The CDR3 runs to 16 residues. Per the germline V gene, CDR1 is SGHRS and CDR2 is YFSETQ. The germline V and J ends were trimmed by 1 base and 1 base, with 11 bases remaining between them. The CDR3: CASSLTQGGNTGELFF. In nucleotides, the CDR3 is TGCGCCAGCAGCTTGACACAGGGCGGGAACACCGGGGAGCTGTTTTTT.

The chain has TRBV3-1 and TRBJ2-7; no firm D call. The CDR3 runs to 12 residues. Trimming cost V 1 base and J 3 bases, with 4 bases left between them. Germline assignment: CDR1 LGHDT and CDR2 YNNKEL (reference sequence). The CDR3 region is CASSQARYEQYF. The CDR3, as DNA: TGTGCCAGCAGCCAAGCTCGCTACGAGCAGTACTTC.

The CDR3 loop reads CASSRSGRWAKNIQYF. The DNA of the CDR3 is TGCGCCAGCAGCCGCTCAGGGCGGTGGGCCAAAAACATTCAGTACTTC. This chain links TRBV5-1 with TRBJ2-4, with D possibly matching TRBD1 (5 bases). V gave up 4 bases and J gave up 1 base, with 15 bases separating them. The CDR3 has 16 residues. Germline V lookup: CDR1 SGHRS, CDR2 YFSETQ.

The chain joins TRBV4-1 to TRBJ1-2, with D perhaps matching TRBD1 (5 bases). V lost 4 bases and J 4 bases, leaving 19 bases between the germline ends. This CDR3 comprises 16 residues. Germline V gene data show CDR1 as MGHRA and CDR2 as YSYEKL. CDR3 region: CASSPLPQGKSYGYTF. CDR3 in DNA: TGCGCCAGCAGCCCACTCCCCCAGGGAAAGAGCTATGGCTACACCTTC.

This clonotype was observed a handful of times. The chain is built from TRBV3-1 and TRBJ2-3; no clear D gene. V was trimmed by 5 bases and J by 6 bases, leaving 9 bases between them. The germline gives CDR1 LGHDT, CDR2 YNNKEL (reference sequence). The CDR3 length is 12 residues. The CDR3 spells CASSSMVDTQYF. Here the CDR3 DNA reads TGTGCCAGCAGCTCCATGGTTGATACGCAGTATTTT.

This chain links TRBV11-2 with TRBJ2-5; TRBD2 matches at 11 bases. Germline V gene data show CDR1 as SGHAT and CDR2 as FQNNGV. The V gene end was trimmed by 0 bases and the J gene end by 1 base; junction bases not matched to a gene: 4. The CDR3 loop spans 17 amino acids. The CDR3 is CASSLELAGGVQETQYF. The CDR3 bases are TGTGCCAGCAGCTTAGAATTAGCGGGAGGGGTCCAAGAGACCCAGTACTTC.

There are a few counts of this clonotype. The chain uses TRBV20-1 and TRBJ2-4; D gene uncertain. V was cut by 0 bases and J by 8 bases, with 5 bases left in between. Per the germline V gene, CDR1 is DFQATT and CDR2 is SNEGSKA (reference sequence). The CDR3 is made up of 11 amino acids. The CDR3: CSAREAHIQYF. The CDR3 nucleotides read TGCAGTGCTAGAGAGGCCCACATTCAGTACTTC.

This clonotype was seen only a few times. The rearrangement joins TRBV12-3 or TRBV12-4 to TRBJ2-5; 10 bases are a match to TRBD2. This CDR3 has 16 residues. The V segment lost 7 bases and the J segment 5 bases; nucleotides outside the gene matches: 13. CDR3 DNA sequence: TGTGCCAGCACCCTGGTGGAGCGGGGGGGCCGGGAGACCCAGTACTTC. Encoded protein: CASTLVERGGRETQYF.

A single count supports this clonotype. The V and J genes are TRBV7-9 and TRBJ2-5, with D possibly matching TRBD2 (5 bases). Trimming removed 7 bases from V and 1 base from J, with 22 bases in between. Germline V gives CDR1 SEHNR, CDR2 FQNEAQ (reference sequence). The CDR3 extends over 17 amino acids. DNA for the CDR3: TGTGCCAGCACCCATATGAGAGGACTCAGCCCCCAAGAGACCCAGTACTTC. This codes for CASTHMRGLSPQETQYF. Filled out from reference TRBV7-9 and TRBJ2-5, the complete variable domain reads DTGVSQNPRHKITKRGQNVTFRCDPISEHNRLYWYRQTLGQGPEFLTYFQNEAQLEKSRLLSDRFSAERPKGSFSTLEIQRTEQGDSAMYLCASTHMRGLSPQETQYFGPGTRLLVL.

The CDR3 spells CATTLPKGGANTGELFF. CDR3 nucleotides: TGTGCCACCACGCTCCCTAAAGGGGGCGCGAACACCGGGGAGCTGTTTTTT. J is TRBJ2-2 and V is TRBV7-8; 7 nucleotides agree with TRBD1. The CDR3 is 17 amino acids. Per the germline V gene, CDR1 is SGHVS and CDR2 is FQNEAQ. V was clipped by 10 bases and J by 0 bases; unmatched bases: 14. The full variable domain, rest sourced from reference TRBV7-8 and TRBJ2-2, is GAGVSQSPRYKVAKRGQDVALRCDPISGHVSLFWYQQALGQGPEFLTYFQNEAQLDKSGLPSDRFFAERPEGSVSTLKIQRTQQEDSAVYLCATTLPKGGANTGELFFGEGSRLTVL.

The chain combines TRBV7-9 with TRBJ1-5; D is unresolved. The CDR3 is made up of 12 amino acids. Trimming removed 1 base at V and 9 bases at J, with 7 bases between. CDR1 and CDR2 (germline): SEHNR, FQNEAQ (reference sequence). This chain's CDR3 is CASSLGEGPQHF. The CDR3 bases are TGTGCCAGCAGCTTAGGGGAGGGGCCCCAGCATTTT.